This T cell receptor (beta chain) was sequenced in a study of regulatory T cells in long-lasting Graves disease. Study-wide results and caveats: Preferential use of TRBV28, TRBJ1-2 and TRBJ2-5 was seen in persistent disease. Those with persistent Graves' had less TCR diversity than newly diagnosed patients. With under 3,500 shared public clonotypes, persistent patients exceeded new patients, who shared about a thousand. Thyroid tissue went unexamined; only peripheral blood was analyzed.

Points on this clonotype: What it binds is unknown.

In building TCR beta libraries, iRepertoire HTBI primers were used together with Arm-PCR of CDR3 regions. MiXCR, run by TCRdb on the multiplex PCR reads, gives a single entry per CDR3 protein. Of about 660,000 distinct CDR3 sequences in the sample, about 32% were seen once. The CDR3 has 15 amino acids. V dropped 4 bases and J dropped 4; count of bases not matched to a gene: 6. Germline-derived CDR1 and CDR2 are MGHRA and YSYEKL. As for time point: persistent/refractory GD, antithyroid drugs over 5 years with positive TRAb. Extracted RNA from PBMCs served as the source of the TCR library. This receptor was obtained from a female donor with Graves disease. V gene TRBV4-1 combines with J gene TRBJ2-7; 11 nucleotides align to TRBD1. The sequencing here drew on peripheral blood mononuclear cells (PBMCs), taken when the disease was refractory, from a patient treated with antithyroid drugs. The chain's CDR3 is CASSPKDRGPYEQYF. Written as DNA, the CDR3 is TGCGCCAGCAGCCCAAAGGACAGGGGGCCATACGAGCAGTACTTC.